Below are 30 T cell receptor beta chains sequenced from a single sample in a study of shared clonotypes between healthy human individuals. Sequencing was performed with immunoSEQ multiplex PCR; in TCRdb, only in-frame clones are kept and a portion is missing. The sample gives approximately 700,000 clones, about 80% of which show up once; under 2% is in the top ten. Sequencing input: memory CD4+ T cells sorted from blood. The subset here: CD45RA-negative fraction. The receptors were sampled from a woman in her thirties in good health.

The chain is built from TRBV5-1 and TRBJ1-1, with D perhaps TRBD1 (5 bases). In germline, CDR1 is SGHRS, CDR2 YFSETQ. V lost 6 bases and J 1 base, leaving 10 bases between the germline ends. This CDR3 contains 13 residues. The DNA of the CDR3 is TGCGCCAGCACAGGGAATTCGAACACTGAAGCTTTCTTT. Translation gives CASTGNSNTEAFF. Full variable domain (missing parts from reference TRBV5-1 and TRBJ1-1): KAGVTQTPRYLIKTRGQQVTLSCSPISGHRSVSWYQQTPGQGLQFLFEYFSETQRNKGNFPGRFSGRQFSNSRSEMNVSTLELGDSALYLCASTGNSNTEAFFGQGTRLTVV.

The chain uses TRBV15 and TRBJ1-5; tentatively, D is TRBD1 (6 bases). CDR1 and CDR2 from the germline V gene are LNHNV and YYDKDF (reference sequence). The CDR3 contains 15 residues. Deletions cut 0 bases from V and 3 bases from J, with 9 bases between. The CDR3 reads CATSRDEGDNQPQHF. In DNA, the CDR3 is TGTGCCACCAGCAGAGACGAGGGGGACAATCAGCCCCAGCATTTT.

The chain couples TRBV7-9 to TRBJ2-1; TRBD2 might be the D (5 bases). There are 16 residues in the CDR3. Germline V gene lookup returns CDR1 SEHNR and CDR2 FQNEAQ (reference sequence). Trimming took 5 bases from V and 0 from J, leaving 14 bases between them. Here the CDR3 reads CASSLLRGSSYNEQFF. The CDR3 bases are TGTGCCAGCAGCCTCCTCCGGGGAAGCTCCTACAATGAGCAGTTCTTC. Drawing the rest from reference TRBV7-9 and TRBJ2-1, the complete variable domain is DTGVSQNPRHKITKRGQNVTFRCDPISEHNRLYWYRQTLGQGPEFLTYFQNEAQLEKSRLLSDRFSAERPKGSFSTLEIQRTEQGDSAMYLCASSLLRGSSYNEQFFGPGTRLTVL.

V is TRBV27 and J is TRBJ1-1; 9 bases line up with TRBD1. V shed 0 bases, J shed 1 base, and the junction held 6 bases outside the gene matches. The V gene's germline CDR1 is MNHEY and CDR2 SMNVEV (reference sequence). CDR3 length equals 17 residues. CDR3 DNA sequence: TGTGCCAGCAGTTTATCTCCCTTGGACAGGGGGAACACTGAAGCTTTCTTT. Encoded protein: CASSLSPLDRGNTEAFF.

The rearrangement joins TRBV18 to TRBJ2-2; unclear D gene. With 3 bases removed from V and 8 bases from J, the gap between germline ends came to 13 bases. The CDR3 has 14 amino acids. The germline V gene encodes CDR1 KGHSH and CDR2 LQKENI. This CDR3 reads CASSPYEGAGELFF. The CDR3 DNA follows: TGTGCCAGCTCACCGTACGAAGGAGCTGGGGAGCTGTTTTTT.

The CDR3 is CASSPLAGGYEQYF. The DNA for the CDR3 is TGTGCCAGCAGCCCCTTAGCGGGAGGCTACGAGCAGTACTTC. This rearrangement joins TRBV9 to TRBJ2-7; 10 nucleotides match TRBD2. The CDR3 spans 14 residues. In germline, CDR1 is SGDLS, CDR2 YYNGEE. J was trimmed by 3 bases and V by 4 bases; bases with no gene match: 4.

The chain carries TRBV7-2 and TRBJ2-3, with TRBD2 matching over 8 bases. CDR3 length: 17 amino acids. J lost 2 bases, V lost 5 bases, and 12 bases had no gene match. Per the germline V gene, CDR1 is SGHTA and CDR2 is FQGNSA. CDR3 region: CASSPRGTGGYTDTQYF. CDR3 in DNA: TGTGCCAGCAGCCCACGGGGGACGGGAGGGTACACAGATACGCAGTATTTT.

The genes are TRBV25-1 and TRBJ2-7; the D gene is possibly TRBD2 (5 bases). The V gene lost 2 bases and the J gene lost 1 base, with 6 bases spanning the gap. Germline-derived CDR1 and CDR2 are MGHDK and SYGVNS. The CDR3 is 13 amino acids. CDR3: CASSERTSYEQYF. The CDR3 DNA follows: TGTGCCAGCAGTGAAAGGACTTCCTACGAGCAGTACTTC.

The CDR3 DNA reads as TGTGCCAGCAGTTACTCTAAGTCTGGAAACACCATATATTTT. It is translated as CASSYSKSGNTIYF. This chain links TRBV6-5 with TRBJ1-3; D call uncertain. CDR1 is MNHEY and CDR2 is SVGAGI in the germline V gene. The CDR3 spans 14 residues. V was clipped by 0 bases and J by 1 base, with 4 bases between them.

This clone has a single count. Other DNA variants within this sample encode the same CDR3. The chain combines TRBV5-1 with TRBJ2-3; 9 bases are shared with TRBD1. V gave up 2 bases and J gave up 3 bases; unmatched junction bases: 1. The CDR3 runs to 14 residues. Germline CDR1 reads SGHRS; CDR2 reads YFSETQ. The CDR3 loop reads CASSFGQGTDTQYF. CDR3 in DNA: TGCGCCAGCAGCTTCGGACAGGGGACAGATACGCAGTATTTT.

This rearrangement joins TRBV5-3 to TRBJ2-3; D call uncertain. TRBV5-3 is an open reading frame whose function is uncertain. The CDR3 sequence is 16 residues long. The V end lost 1 base, the J end lost 2 bases, and 14 bases lay between the germline ends. CDR3 in amino acids: CARSLTPQSPTDTQYF. In nucleotides, the CDR3 is TGTGCCAGAAGCTTGACCCCTCAAAGCCCCACAGATACGCAGTATTTT.

This chain links TRBV7-9 with TRBJ1-2; TRBD1 agrees at 9 bases. This CDR3 comprises 15 residues. J lost 6 bases, V lost 5 bases, and 10 bases had no gene match. The germline gives CDR1 SEHNR, CDR2 FQNEAQ (reference sequence). For the CDR3, the DNA is TGTGCCAGCAGCCAACTAATACAGGGGGCGAATGGCTACACCTTC. Protein product: CASSQLIQGANGYTF.

The CDR3 protein is CASSRPPAINEQFF. In DNA, the CDR3 is TGTGCCAGCAGCCGTCCCCCAGCGATCAATGAGCAGTTCTTC. V and J are TRBV28 and TRBJ2-1; D remains ambiguous. The CDR3 has 14 residues. CDR1 and CDR2 (germline): MDHEN, SYDVKM. Trimming stripped 6 bases from V and 6 bases from J, with 15 bases between.

The chain recombines TRBV29-1 with TRBJ2-3, with D possibly matching TRBD2 (7 bases). Trimming stripped 4 bases from V and 5 bases from J, with 16 bases between. The germline V gene encodes CDR1 SQVTM and CDR2 ANQGSEA. CDR3 length equals 14 residues. DNA of the CDR3: TGCAGCGTTGCGAGCCGGCGGGGGCGAGATACGCAGTATTTT. Encoded protein: CSVASRRGRDTQYF.

The rearrangement links TRBV5-1 to TRBJ1-3; 9 bases match TRBD1. The CDR3 runs 16 residues. Trimming took 4 bases from V and 1 from J; bases not matched to a gene: 6. Germline CDR1 reads SGHRS; CDR2 reads YFSETQ. In nucleotides, the CDR3 is TGCGCCAGCAGCAGGGACAGGGCAGGGTCTGGAAACACCATATATTTT. This sequence encodes CASSRDRAGSGNTIYF.

The chain uses TRBV29-1 and TRBJ2-1, with D perhaps matching TRBD1 (5 bases). CDR3 length equals 13 residues. The V gene's germline CDR1 is SQVTM and CDR2 ANQGSEA. The V and J ends lost 3 bases and 6 bases respectively, with 12 bases between them. The CDR3 loop is CSVDREQSNEQFF. CDR3 sequence (DNA): TGCAGCGTTGACAGGGAACAATCCAATGAGCAGTTCTTC.

This clone was observed a few times. The chain recombines TRBV10-3 with TRBJ1-1, with unresolved D. Between the trimmed V and J ends, which lost 6 bases and 0 bases, there was a span of 11 bases. The length of the CDR3 is 14 residues. Germline values: CDR1 ENHRY, CDR2 SYGVKD. The CDR3 reads CAIRLDALNTEAFF. The CDR3 DNA follows: TGTGCCATCAGGCTGGACGCTTTGAACACTGAAGCTTTCTTT.

This chain connects TRBV5-6 to TRBJ2-1, with 14 bases matching TRBD2. Trimming cost V 5 bases and J 9 bases; bases outside gene matches: 7. The germline gives CDR1 SGHDT, CDR2 YYEEEE. The CDR3 runs 15 residues. This CDR3 is CASRLVTSGRGEQFF. In nucleotides, the CDR3 is TGTGCCAGCAGACTGGTGACTAGCGGGAGGGGTGAGCAGTTCTTC.

This clone was seen once. The chain employs TRBV30 and TRBJ2-5; tentatively, D is TRBD1 (6 bases). V was clipped by 2 bases and J by 6 bases, with 10 bases between them. Germline CDR1 GTSNPN, CDR2 SVGIG (reference sequence). This CDR3 is 12 amino acids long. CDR3 DNA sequence: TGTGCCTGGAGTATGGACAGACAGACCCAGTACTTC. Translating it yields CAWSMDRQTQYF.

The J gene is TRBJ2-7, the V gene TRBV5-5; D is unclear. Germline CDR1 and CDR2: SGHKS and YYEKEE (reference sequence). The germline V and J ends were trimmed by 2 bases and 4 bases, with 4 bases remaining between them. The CDR3 runs to 11 residues. CDR3 DNA: TGTGCCAGCAGCTTCCAGTACGAGCAGTACTTC. Residues: CASSFQYEQYF.

In its sample, this clone was seen a few times. The chain recombines TRBV28 with TRBJ1-4; TRBD1 is a possible D gene (6 bases). The V end was cut by 6 bases, the J end by 8 bases, with 16 bases between. The CDR3 is 14 amino acids. Germline CDR1 MDHEN, CDR2 SYDVKM. The CDR3 DNA sequence: TGTGCCAGCAGACCCTTGGGAGGGGGGGAAAAACTGTTTTTT. As protein: CASRPLGGGEKLFF.

The gene calls are TRBV11-2 and TRBJ2-1, with a tentative D call TRBD1 (6 bases). The CDR3 loop spans 16 amino acids. Germline CDR1 and CDR2: SGHAT and FQNNGV. The V end lost 5 bases, the J end lost 6 bases, and 20 bases lay between the germline ends. The CDR3 coding sequence is TGTGCCAGCAGCCCTTGGGGGCCTCGGGCAGGCAATGAGCAGTTCTTC. The encoded protein is CASSPWGPRAGNEQFF.

The rearrangement links TRBV5-1 to TRBJ2-1, with TRBD1 matching 10 bases. The trim removed 5 bases at V and 15 bases at J, leaving 8 bases unmatched. The CDR3 extends over 12 amino acids. Germline V gene sequence: CDR1 SGHRS, CDR2 YFSETQ. The CDR3 reads CASRPGTGVLFF. In nucleotides, the CDR3 is TGCGCCAGCAGACCCGGGACAGGGGTTCTGTTCTTC.

V is TRBV19 and J is TRBJ1-2; D not resolved. The V gene's germline CDR1 is LNHDA and CDR2 SQIVND (reference sequence). Trimming shortened V by 3 bases and J by 1 base, and 9 bases separated the two germline ends. The CDR3 runs to 14 residues. The CDR3 here is CASSIGSINYGYTF. DNA for the CDR3: TGTGCCAGTAGTATCGGGTCAATTAACTATGGCTACACCTTC.

This clone was counted only a few times. This sequence joins TRBV5-1 and TRBJ2-3; tentative D call: TRBD2 (6 bases). This CDR3 has 15 amino acids. Trimming removed 7 bases from V and 3 bases from J, with 18 bases in between. Germline V CDR1 and CDR2: SGHRS, YFSETQ. CDR3 amino acids: CASRRDSNPTDTQYF. The CDR3 DNA reads as TGCGCCAGCCGGCGGGACTCGAACCCTACAGATACGCAGTATTTT. Full variable domain (missing parts from reference TRBV5-1 and TRBJ2-3): KAGVTQTPRYLIKTRGQQVTLSCSPISGHRSVSWYQQTPGQGLQFLFEYFSETQRNKGNFPGRFSGRQFSNSRSEMNVSTLELGDSALYLCASRRDSNPTDTQYFGPGTRLTVL.

A remark on this clone: Other nucleotide sequences in the sample specify the same CDR3. The chain combines TRBV5-1 with TRBJ2-3; D remains ambiguous. CDR3 size: 14 residues. The V end lost 0 bases, the J end lost 2 bases, and 7 bases lay between the germline ends. Germline CDR1 SGHRS, CDR2 YFSETQ. The CDR3 region has the DNA TGCGCCAGCAGCTTGGTGGCAGCCACAGATACGCAGTATTTT. It codes for CASSLVAATDTQYF.

The rearrangement uses TRBV18 and TRBJ2-3, with D possibly TRBD2 on 5 matching bases. The V end lost 2 bases, the J end lost 2 bases, and 11 bases lay between the germline ends. The CDR3 has 15 residues. Germline V lookup: CDR1 KGHSH, CDR2 LQKENI. The CDR3 coding sequence is TGTGCCAGCTCACCAGCGTGGGAGTCCACAGATACGCAGTATTTT. It encodes CASSPAWESTDTQYF.

The chain combines TRBV5-1 with TRBJ1-4, with unresolved D. This CDR3 has 13 amino acids. CDR1 and CDR2 from the germline V gene are SGHRS and YFSETQ. V was trimmed by 5 bases and J by 0 bases, leaving 5 bases between them. The CDR3 DNA is TGCGCCAGCAGGATTGCAACTAATGAAAAACTGTTTTTT. Its protein product is CASRIATNEKLFF.

This clone was picked up one time. This rearrangement joins TRBV29-1 to TRBJ2-1; 10 bases map to TRBD2. Germline-derived CDR1 and CDR2 are SQVTM and ANQGSEA. Trimming took 6 bases from V and 0 from J; bases not matched to a gene: 11. The CDR3 is 17 amino acids. This chain's CDR3 is CSVLLAGLISSYNEQFF. CDR3 DNA sequence: TGCAGCGTCCTACTAGCGGGACTGATTAGCTCCTACAATGAGCAGTTCTTC.

The gene calls are TRBV2 and TRBJ1-5, with a tentative D call TRBD1 (6 bases). This CDR3 spans 15 amino acids. V was cut by 5 bases and J by 4 bases, with 15 bases left in between. Germline V lookup: CDR1 SNHLY, CDR2 FYNNEI. In DNA form, the CDR3 reads TGTGCCAGCAGTCCCCAGAGGACAGATAATCAGCCCCAGCATTTT. This translates into CASSPQRTDNQPQHF.